The 4 T cell receptor beta chains below come from one sample, sequenced in a study of post-analysis software for immune sequencing data. TCR beta cDNA libraries included unique molecular identifiers. TCRdb reprocessed the PCR reads with MiXCR, giving one entry per CDR3 protein. Altogether hundreds of thousands of distinct CDR3 sequences are present, 25% to 30% being singletons, with the ten largest covering around 0.56%. Broader study findings: Patients showed TRBV5-6, TRBV5-1 and TRBV20-1 among 4 or 5 TRBV segments more frequent than in controls.

These TCRs are of unknown antigen specificity. Sample: blood. The receptors here all came from a girl aged 10 to 17 with multiple sclerosis.

The rearrangement uses TRBV21-1 and TRBJ1-4; TRBD1 is the table's D call and was not checked against the DNA. TRBV21-1 is a known pseudogene. This CDR3 is built from 18 residues. The DNA of the CDR3 is TGTGCCAGCAGGCAAGACCGGGACAGGGTGGTTAAAAATGAAAAACTGTTTTTT. Its protein product is CASRQDRDRVVKNEKLFF.

About this clonotype itself: At one end the junction does not follow the germline gene, possibly because of a read error. The chain has TRBV25-1 and TRBJ2-5; a possible D gene is TRBD2 (7 bases). The length of the CDR3 is 16 residues. Germline V CDR1 and CDR2: MGHDK, SYGVNS. In DNA, the CDR3 is TGTGCCAGCAGTGATCACGGGGAGGGGGGCTGGGGGACCCTGTACTTC. Translated, it gives CASSDHGEGGWGTLYF.

As to this clonotype: It is unclear where the CDR3 begins or ends on the DNA, so no DNA is shown, and the CDR3 is as TCRdb lists it. The chain employs TRBV7-2 and TRBJ2-1; the table's D call TRBD1 went unverified against the DNA. The CDR3 is 13 amino acids in total, end residues counted. The V gene's germline CDR1 is SGHTA and CDR2 FQGNSA. CDR3 region: CASSFGPGNEQFF.

The chain has TRBV7-8 and TRBJ2-1; 7 nucleotides line up with TRBD2. Trimming removed 2 bases from V and 5 bases from J; junction bases left unmatched: 12. This CDR3 spans 17 amino acids. Germline V gene data show CDR1 as SGHVS and CDR2 as FQNEAQ. The CDR3 coding sequence is TGTGCCAGCAGCTTACGACTAGCCCAAACCCGGAACAATGAGCAGTTCTTC. Encoded protein: CASSLRLAQTRNNEQFF.